Below, 19 T cell receptor beta chains from the same sample are listed, as sequenced in a study of breast tumors, draining lymph nodes, adjacent tissues (TCRdb year 2016). The axillary draining lymph nodes of breast cancer patients were the source of the lymph node samples. The method behind the library was multiplex PCR. The instrument given in TCRdb is Illumina HiSeq 2000. The raw public data were reprocessed by TCRdb itself: fastp quality trimming at Q25, MiXCR clonotype calling, in-frame beta chains only. Identical CDR3 proteins give one entry, which carries the most common genes and DNA. Present in this sample are 100,000 or so distinct CDR3 sequences, less than 25% of which were seen just once. The ten top clones hold roughly 1.2% of the sample. The sample taken for sequencing was axillary lymph node tissue. The receptors stem from a female donor with breast cancer. Some clones in this sample may be carry-over from other donors' samples.

This clonotype showed up many times. The chain uses TRBV7-9 and TRBJ1-2; the match to TRBD1 covers 7 bases. This CDR3 comprises 11 residues. V was pared by 4 bases and J by 8 bases, with 1 base of the junction left unmatched. Germline V gives CDR1 SEHNR, CDR2 FQNEAQ (reference sequence). CDR3 coding DNA: TGTGCCAGCAGCTCACAGGGGGGCTACACCTTC. Protein product: CASSSQGGYTF.

This clonotype was detected ten times or more. The rearrangement uses TRBV13 and TRBJ1-2; D may be TRBD1 (5 bases). Trimming cost V 5 bases and J 7 bases, with 17 bases left between them. The CDR3 contains 14 residues. Germline values: CDR1 PRHDT, CDR2 FYEKMQ (reference sequence). The CDR3 DNA is TGTGCCAGCAGCGGGGGGGTAGTAAGGCTTGGCTACACCTTC. This encodes CASSGGVVRLGYTF.

The rearrangement uses TRBV30 and TRBJ1-6, with D maybe TRBD1 (5 bases). Germline V gives CDR1 GTSNPN, CDR2 SVGIG (reference sequence). The CDR3 runs to 13 residues. V was pared by 4 bases and J by 7 bases, with 11 bases between. For the CDR3, the DNA is TGTGCCTGGAACGGAGGGGCCAATTCACCCCTCCACTTT. It yields the protein CAWNGGANSPLHF. The complete variable domain, with remaining parts taken from reference TRBV30 and TRBJ1-6, reads SQTIHQWPATLVQPVGSPLSLECTVEGTSNPNLYWYRQAAGRGLQLLFYSVGIGQISSEVPQNLSASRPQDRQFILSSKKLLLSDSGFYLCAWNGGANSPLHFGNGTRLTVT.

This clonotype was seen just once. A much larger clone differs from this one at a single base, so this may be a read error. The chain uses TRBV9 and TRBJ2-2; D is uncertain. Trimming cost V 4 bases and J 1 base, with 2 bases left between them. The germline V gene has CDR1 SGDLS and CDR2 YYNGEE. CDR3 size: 12 residues. CDR3 in amino acids: CASSKNTGELFF. CDR3 bases: TGTGCCAGCAGCAAGAACACCGGGGAGCTGTTTTTT.

Of note for this clonotype: A much larger clone differs from this one at a single base, so this may be a read error. V gene TRBV18 combines with J gene TRBJ2-5, with a possible D match to TRBD1 (6 bases). The CDR3 covers 13 residues. The germline gives CDR1 KGHSH, CDR2 LQKENI. CDR3 DNA sequence: TGTGCCAGCTCACCAGGGACACAAGGGACCCAGTACTTC. Encoded protein: CASSPGTQGTQYF.

This clonotype was counted many times. This sequence joins TRBV10-2 and TRBJ2-7, with D perhaps being TRBD1 or TRBD2 (5 bases each). The CDR3 totals 13 residues. Germline CDR1 is WSHSY and CDR2 is SAAADI. With 4 bases removed from V and 1 base from J, the gap between germline ends came to 8 bases. CDR3: CASSGEGSYEQYF. The CDR3 DNA sequence: TGCGCCAGCAGTGGAGAGGGGTCCTACGAGCAGTACTTC.

This clonotype was counted at least ten times. In nucleotides, the CDR3 is TGTGCCAGCAGCCCAATTCGGGCTGGAAACACCATATATTTT. It codes for CASSPIRAGNTIYF. The rearrangement uses TRBV9 and TRBJ1-3; D not certain. The CDR3 has 14 amino acids. V gave up 4 bases and J gave up 2 bases, with 10 bases separating them. Germline V gene lookup returns CDR1 SGDLS and CDR2 YYNGEE.

This clonotype was seen a few times. The V call is TRBV3-1, the J call TRBJ2-2; TRBD2 agrees at 11 bases. Germline CDR1 reads LGHDT; CDR2 reads YNNKEL (reference sequence). Unmatched junction bases numbered 7, after V lost 0 bases and J lost 7 bases. This CDR3 has 17 residues. The CDR3 loop is CASSQEWASGRIGELFF. DNA for the CDR3: TGTGCCAGCAGCCAAGAATGGGCTAGCGGGAGGATCGGGGAGCTGTTTTTT.

This clonotype was seen just once. This CDR3 is missing its conserved last phenylalanine or tryptophan, likely due to a read error. The chain is built from TRBV28 and TRBJ2-7; the D gene could be TRBD1 or TRBD2 (5 bases each). Between the trimmed V and J ends, which lost 3 bases and 1 base, there was a span of 13 bases. This CDR3 has 15 residues. Germline-derived CDR1 and CDR2 are MDHEN and SYDVKM. The CDR3 loop is CASSFTGTGSYEQYS. CDR3 nucleotide sequence: TGTGCCAGCAGTTTCACCGGGACCGGTTCCTACGAGCAGTACTCC.

This clonotype was recorded at least ten times. The genes are TRBV20-1 and TRBJ2-5; 14 bases align to TRBD2. The CDR3 runs 13 residues. CDR1 is DFQATT and CDR2 is SNEGSKA in the germline V gene (reference sequence). CDR3 DNA sequence: TGCAGATCGGGACTAGCGGGAGCAGAGACCCAGTACTTC. Translation gives CRSGLAGAETQYF.

This clonotype has ten or more counts. The chain is built from TRBV20-1 and TRBJ2-3; 9 positions match TRBD1. Germline CDR1 DFQATT, CDR2 SNEGSKA (reference sequence). The V gene end was trimmed by 5 bases and the J gene end by 2 bases; junction bases not matched to a gene: 5. This CDR3 comprises 14 residues. The CDR3: CSAGDRVITDTQYF. The CDR3 DNA sequence: TGCAGTGCTGGGGACAGGGTCATCACAGATACGCAGTATTTT.

Points on this clonotype: With a much larger clone just one base away, this may be a read error. This chain links TRBV7-8 with TRBJ2-3, with 16 bases that match TRBD2. Looked up from germline, CDR1 is SGHVS and CDR2 is FQNEAQ. This CDR3 region has 18 residues. DNA for the CDR3: TGTGCCGGCAGCCCAGGGACTAGCGGGAGGGTTAGCACAGATACGCAGTATTTT. Translating gives CAGSPGTSGRVSTDTQYF.

In its sample, this clonotype was seen many times. The chain links TRBV12-3 or TRBV12-4 to TRBJ2-1; D may be TRBD2 (5 bases). The CDR3 has 11 residues. V was pared by 3 bases and J by 10 bases, with 7 bases between. In nucleotides, the CDR3 is TGTGCCAGCAGTTTTGGACTCGAGCAGTTCTTC. This codes for CASSFGLEQFF.

This clonotype was counted at least ten times. The chain uses TRBV5-1 and TRBJ2-7; TRBD2 is a possible D gene (6 bases). The CDR3 sequence is 15 residues long. V was clipped by 7 bases and J by 0 bases, with 17 bases between them. In germline, CDR1 is SGHRS, CDR2 YFSETQ. The CDR3 coding sequence is TGCGCCAGCCGCCCCGGGGGAATTAGCTCCTACGAGCAGTACTTC. Encoded protein: CASRPGGISSYEQYF.

This clonotype was observed many times. The rearrangement links TRBV6-6 to TRBJ2-1; TRBD1 matches at 8 bases. This CDR3 has 12 amino acids. The germline V gene encodes CDR1 MNHNY and CDR2 SVGAGI (reference sequence). V gave up 7 bases and J gave up 5 bases; unmatched junction bases: 1. The CDR3 region is CASNRGNNEQFF. The CDR3 bases are TGTGCCAGCAACAGGGGGAACAATGAGCAGTTCTTC.

This clonotype was counted ten times or more. This chain links TRBV5-6 with TRBJ1-4; D perhaps matches TRBD1 (6 bases). Germline values: CDR1 SGHDT, CDR2 YYEEEE. The CDR3 spans 14 residues. Trimming shortened V by 1 base and J by 8 bases, and 12 bases separated the two germline ends. The CDR3 nucleotides read TGTGCCAGCAGCTTGATGGGGGCAGAAGAAAAACTGTTTTTT. Amino acids: CASSLMGAEEKLFF.

This clonotype came up many times. This chain joins TRBV12-3 or TRBV12-4 and TRBJ1-6, with D possibly TRBD1 on 5 matching bases. The CDR3 totals 15 residues. V was shortened by 5 bases and J by 5 bases, with 13 bases between the two germline ends. CDR3 nucleotide sequence: TGTGCCAGCAGTGGGGACGGAGGACATAATTCACCCCTCCACTTT. It codes for CASSGDGGHNSPLHF.

At least ten counts were recorded for this clonotype. The chain couples TRBV10-3 to TRBJ2-2, with 14 bases matching TRBD2. This CDR3 region has 16 residues. Germline V gene lookup returns CDR1 ENHRY and CDR2 SYGVKD. Germline trimming cut 10 bases from V and 5 bases from J; bases unmatched to any gene: 9. Here the CDR3 reads CATTGTSGRGTGELFF. The CDR3 DNA reads TGTGCCACAACAGGGACTAGCGGGAGAGGGACCGGGGAGCTGTTTTTT.

This clonotype appeared many times. The chain is built from TRBV20-1 and TRBJ2-7; 8 bases line up with TRBD2. There are 17 residues in the CDR3. Germline lookup yields CDR1 DFQATT and CDR2 SNEGSKA (reference sequence). The junction had 10 bases not matched to a gene; V was cut back by 0 bases and J by 0 bases. The CDR3 DNA sequence: TGCAGTGCTAGAGATTCGCTAGCGGGCACACTCTCCTACGAGCAGTACTTC. Its protein is CSARDSLAGTLSYEQYF.